This T cell receptor (beta chain) comes out of a study of response to subunit inactivated influenza vaccine. From the RT-PCR reads, TCRdb called clonotypes with MiXCR, one entry per CDR3 protein. Altogether hundreds of thousands of distinct CDR3 sequences are present, about 10% being singletons, with the ten largest covering 10% to 13%. This clonotype was observed many times. Its antigen is not known. Study-level results: T cells newly recruited by each seasonal influenza vaccination are few, the authors suggested.

V dropped 3 bases and J dropped 2 bases, with 7 bases sitting between them. CDR3 length: 13 residues. Specimen: PBMCs from blood, collected on the day of vaccination. The receptor comes from a man in his fifties who received an inactivated influenza vaccine. This chain joins TRBV12-3 or TRBV12-4 and TRBJ1-1; no clear D gene. The CDR3 DNA follows: TGTGCCAGCAGTTTGAACAGAAACACTGAAGCTTTCTTT. As protein: CASSLNRNTEAFF.